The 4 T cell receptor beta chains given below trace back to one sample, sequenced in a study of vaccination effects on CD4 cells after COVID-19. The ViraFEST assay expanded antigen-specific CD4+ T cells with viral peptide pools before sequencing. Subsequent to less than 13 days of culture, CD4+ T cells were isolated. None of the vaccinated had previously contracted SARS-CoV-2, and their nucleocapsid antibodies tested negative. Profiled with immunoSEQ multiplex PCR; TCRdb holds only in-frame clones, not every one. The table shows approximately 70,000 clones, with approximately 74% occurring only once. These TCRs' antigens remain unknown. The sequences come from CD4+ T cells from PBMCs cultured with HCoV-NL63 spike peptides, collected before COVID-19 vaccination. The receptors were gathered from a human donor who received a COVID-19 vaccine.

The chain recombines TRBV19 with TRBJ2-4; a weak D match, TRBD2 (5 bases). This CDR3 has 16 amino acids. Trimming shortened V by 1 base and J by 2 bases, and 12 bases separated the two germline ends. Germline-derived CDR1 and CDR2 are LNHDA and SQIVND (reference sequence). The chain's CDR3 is CASSIVGSGTKNIQYF. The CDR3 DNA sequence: TGTGCCAGTAGTATAGTGGGGTCCGGGACCAAAAACATTCAGTACTTC.

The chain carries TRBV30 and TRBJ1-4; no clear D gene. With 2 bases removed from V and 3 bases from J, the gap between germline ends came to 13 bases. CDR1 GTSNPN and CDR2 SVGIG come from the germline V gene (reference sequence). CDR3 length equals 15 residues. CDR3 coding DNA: TGTGCCTGGAGTCCGGACGCACCGGCTAATGAAAAACTGTTTTTT. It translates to CAWSPDAPANEKLFF.

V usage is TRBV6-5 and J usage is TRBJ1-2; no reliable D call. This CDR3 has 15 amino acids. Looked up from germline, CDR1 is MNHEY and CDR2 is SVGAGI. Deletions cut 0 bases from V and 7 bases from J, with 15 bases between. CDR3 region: CASSYSSRFLGGYTF. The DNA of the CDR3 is TGTGCCAGCAGTTACTCGAGCAGGTTTTTAGGTGGCTACACCTTC.

CDR3 DNA: TGCGCCAGCAGCTTGATACCGGCAACTAATGAAAAACTGTTTTTT. It codes for CASSLIPATNEKLFF. The chain uses TRBV5-1 and TRBJ1-4; D is uncertain. Trimming shortened V by 1 base and J by 0 bases, and 7 bases separated the two germline ends. There are 15 residues in the CDR3. CDR1 SGHRS and CDR2 YFSETQ come from the germline V gene. Complete variable domain (other parts from reference TRBV5-1 and TRBJ1-4): KAGVTQTPRYLIKTRGQQVTLSCSPISGHRSVSWYQQTPGQGLQFLFEYFSETQRNKGNFPGRFSGRQFSNSRSEMNVSTLELGDSALYLCASSLIPATNEKLFFGSGTQLSVL.